The sequence of this T cell receptor beta chain was determined in a study of STAT5B mutations in CD4+ large granular lymphocyte leukemia. Trimming took 1 base from V and 1 from J, leaving 9 bases between them. This CDR3 has 15 amino acids. Germline CDR1 and CDR2: SGHTA and FQGNSA. Sequencing used immunoSEQ multiplex PCR; TCRdb keeps in-frame clones, though not all of them. The sample carries 30,000 to 40,000 clones, around 80% recorded once. The sequenced material came from CD4+ T cells from blood buffy coats. The clonotype comes from a human donor in good health. The rearrangement links TRBV7-2 to TRBJ2-3; D possibly corresponds to TRBD2 (5 bases). This chain's CDR3 is CASSLDRTGTDTQYF. The CDR3 bases are TGTGCCAGCAGCTTAGATAGGACTGGCACAGATACGCAGTATTTT.